The sequence of this T cell receptor beta chain was determined in a study of blood T cell repertoires in COVID-19. Across the whole study: COVID-19 samples collected from the United States, Italy and Spain covered acute and convalescent phases. Sources were T cells, B-cell-depleted T cells, or PBMCs; the material itself was cDNA or gDNA.

Trimming shortened V by 1 base and J by 8 bases, and 8 bases separated the two germline ends. This CDR3 spans 12 amino acids. Per germline, CDR1 SQVTM and CDR2 ANQGSEA. As processed by the authors: Estimation of nucleated cell counts relied on the amplification of reference gene primers. Profiled with immunoSEQ multiplex PCR; TCRdb holds only in-frame clones, not every one. Clone size and V and J calls were adopted from that table, with D and trimming inferred from the DNA. The sample gives about 250,000 clones, about 90% of which show up once; approximately 2.1% is in the top ten. In Seattle, patients joined the study during active infection and were tracked longitudinally.

What was sequenced was peripheral blood. The chain joins TRBV29-1 to TRBJ1-4; D uncertain. The sequence derives from a woman aged 55-69 years with COVID-19, enrolled during active disease. CDR3 coding DNA: TGCAGCGTTGAAGTGGCGGGGGAAAAACTGTTTTTT. Protein product: CSVEVAGEKLFF.